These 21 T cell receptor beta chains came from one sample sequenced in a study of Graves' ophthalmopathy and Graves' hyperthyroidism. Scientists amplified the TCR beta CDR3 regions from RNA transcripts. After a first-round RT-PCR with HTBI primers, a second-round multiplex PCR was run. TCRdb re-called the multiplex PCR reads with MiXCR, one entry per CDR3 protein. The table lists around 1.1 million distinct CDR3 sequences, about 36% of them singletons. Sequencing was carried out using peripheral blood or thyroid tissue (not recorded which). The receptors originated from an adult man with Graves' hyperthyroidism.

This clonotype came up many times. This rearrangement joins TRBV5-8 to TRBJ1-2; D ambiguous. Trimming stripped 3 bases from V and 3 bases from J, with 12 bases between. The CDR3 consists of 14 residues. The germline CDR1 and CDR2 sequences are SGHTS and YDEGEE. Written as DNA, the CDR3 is TGTGCCAGCAGCTCAGTACACGGGGACTATGGCTACACCTTC. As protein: CASSSVHGDYGYTF.

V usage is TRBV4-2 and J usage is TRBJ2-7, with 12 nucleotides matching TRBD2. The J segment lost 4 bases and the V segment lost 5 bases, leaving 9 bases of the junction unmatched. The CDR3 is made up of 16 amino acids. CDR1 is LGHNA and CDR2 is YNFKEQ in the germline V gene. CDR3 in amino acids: CASSSWTSGASYEQYF. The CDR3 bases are TGTGCCAGCAGCTCTTGGACTAGCGGGGCTTCGTACGAGCAGTACTTC.

In nucleotides, the CDR3 is TGTGCCAGCAGCCGGACAATCTGGGCCAACGTCCTGACTTTC. Amino acids: CASSRTIWANVLTF. The chain uses TRBV14 and TRBJ2-6, with TRBD1 as a possible D gene (5 bases). The germline V gene encodes CDR1 SGHDN and CDR2 FVKESK. V was trimmed by 4 bases and J by 5 bases, leaving 9 bases between them. The CDR3 spans 14 residues.

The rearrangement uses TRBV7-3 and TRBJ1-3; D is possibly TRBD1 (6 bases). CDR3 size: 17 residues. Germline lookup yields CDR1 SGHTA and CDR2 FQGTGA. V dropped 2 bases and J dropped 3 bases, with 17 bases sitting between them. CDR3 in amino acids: CASSLAGQTRYGNTIYF. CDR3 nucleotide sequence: TGTGCCAGCAGCTTAGCCGGACAGACGCGTTATGGAAACACCATATATTTT.

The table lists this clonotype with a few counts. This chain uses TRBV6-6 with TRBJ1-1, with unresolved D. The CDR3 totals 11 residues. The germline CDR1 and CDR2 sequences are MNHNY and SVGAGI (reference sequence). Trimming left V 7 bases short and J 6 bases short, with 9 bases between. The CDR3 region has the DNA TGTGCCAGCAAATTGGGCCCTGAAGCTTTCTTT. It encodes CASKLGPEAFF.

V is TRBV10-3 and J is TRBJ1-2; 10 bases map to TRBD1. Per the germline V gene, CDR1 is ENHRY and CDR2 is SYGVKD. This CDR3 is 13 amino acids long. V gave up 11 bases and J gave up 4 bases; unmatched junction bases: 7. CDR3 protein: CAAAGQGVYGYTF. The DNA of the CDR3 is TGTGCCGCAGCCGGACAGGGGGTCTATGGCTACACCTTC.

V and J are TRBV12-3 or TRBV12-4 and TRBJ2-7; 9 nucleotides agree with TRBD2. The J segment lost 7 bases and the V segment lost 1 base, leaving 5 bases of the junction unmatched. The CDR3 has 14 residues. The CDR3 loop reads CASSLGGGAKEQYF. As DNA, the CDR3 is TGTGCCAGCAGTTTAGGCGGGGGGGCAAAGGAGCAGTACTTC.

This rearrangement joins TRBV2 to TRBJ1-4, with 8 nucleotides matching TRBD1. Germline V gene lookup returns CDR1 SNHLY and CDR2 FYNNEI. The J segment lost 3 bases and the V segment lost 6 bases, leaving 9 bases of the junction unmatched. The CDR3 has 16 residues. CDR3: CASRSSGTGANEKLFF. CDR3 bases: TGTGCCAGCAGATCCTCCGGGACAGGAGCTAATGAAAAACTGTTTTTT.

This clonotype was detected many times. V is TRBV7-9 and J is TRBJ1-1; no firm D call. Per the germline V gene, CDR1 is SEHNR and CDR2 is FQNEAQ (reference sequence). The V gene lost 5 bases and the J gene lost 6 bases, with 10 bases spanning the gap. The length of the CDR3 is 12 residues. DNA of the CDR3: TGTGCCAGCAGCCGGAAGAGCGCTGAAGCTTTCTTT. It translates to CASSRKSAEAFF.

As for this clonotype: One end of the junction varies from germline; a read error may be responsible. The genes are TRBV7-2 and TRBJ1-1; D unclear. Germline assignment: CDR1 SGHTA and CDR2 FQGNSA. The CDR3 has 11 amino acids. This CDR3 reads CASGLSTEAFF. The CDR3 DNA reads TGTGCCAGCGGCTTGTCGACTGAAGCTTTCTTT.

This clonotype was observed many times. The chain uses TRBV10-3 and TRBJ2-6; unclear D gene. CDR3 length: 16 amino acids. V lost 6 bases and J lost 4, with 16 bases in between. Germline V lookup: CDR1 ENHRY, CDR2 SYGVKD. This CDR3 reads CAIRQAPDRGANVLTF. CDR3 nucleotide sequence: TGTGCCATCAGGCAGGCTCCCGACCGGGGGGCCAACGTCCTGACTTTC.

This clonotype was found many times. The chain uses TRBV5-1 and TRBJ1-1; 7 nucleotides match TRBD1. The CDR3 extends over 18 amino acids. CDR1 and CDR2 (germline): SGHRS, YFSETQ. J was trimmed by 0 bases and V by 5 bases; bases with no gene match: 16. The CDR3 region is CASRLVRPGTDVNTEAFF. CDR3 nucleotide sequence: TGCGCCAGCAGACTAGTTAGACCCGGGACAGATGTGAACACTGAAGCTTTCTTT.

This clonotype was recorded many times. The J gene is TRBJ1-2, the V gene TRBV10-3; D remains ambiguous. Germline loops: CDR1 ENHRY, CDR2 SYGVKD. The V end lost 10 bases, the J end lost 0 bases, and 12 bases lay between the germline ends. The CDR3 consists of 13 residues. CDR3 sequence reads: CATKTETNYGYTF. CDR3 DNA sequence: TGTGCCACTAAGACGGAGACTAACTATGGCTACACCTTC.

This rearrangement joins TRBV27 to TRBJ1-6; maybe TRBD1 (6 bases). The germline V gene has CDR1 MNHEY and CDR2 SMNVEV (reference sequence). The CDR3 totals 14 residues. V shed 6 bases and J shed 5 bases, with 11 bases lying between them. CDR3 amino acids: CASRRQDNNSPLHF. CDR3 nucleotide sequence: TGTGCCAGCAGGAGACAGGACAATAATTCACCCCTCCACTTT.

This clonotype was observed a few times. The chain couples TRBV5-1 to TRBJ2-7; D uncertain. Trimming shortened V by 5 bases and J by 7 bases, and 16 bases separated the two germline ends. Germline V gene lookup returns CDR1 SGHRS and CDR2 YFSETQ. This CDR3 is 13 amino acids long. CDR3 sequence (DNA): TGCGCCAGCAGTACCGGTGGGGATTGGGAGCAGTACTTC. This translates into CASSTGGDWEQYF.

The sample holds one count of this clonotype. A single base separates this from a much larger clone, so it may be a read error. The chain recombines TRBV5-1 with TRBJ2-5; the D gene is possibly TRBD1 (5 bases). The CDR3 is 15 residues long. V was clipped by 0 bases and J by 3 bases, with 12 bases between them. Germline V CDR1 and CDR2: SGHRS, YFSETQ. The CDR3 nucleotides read TGCGCCAGCAGCTTGGATGCGGACAAGGAAGAGACCCAGTACTTC. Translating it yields CASSLDADKEETQYF.

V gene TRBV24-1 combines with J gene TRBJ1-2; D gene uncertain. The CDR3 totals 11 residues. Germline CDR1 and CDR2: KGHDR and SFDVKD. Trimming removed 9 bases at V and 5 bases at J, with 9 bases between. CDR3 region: CATVDWYGYTF. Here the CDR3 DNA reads TGTGCCACCGTGGACTGGTATGGCTACACCTTC.

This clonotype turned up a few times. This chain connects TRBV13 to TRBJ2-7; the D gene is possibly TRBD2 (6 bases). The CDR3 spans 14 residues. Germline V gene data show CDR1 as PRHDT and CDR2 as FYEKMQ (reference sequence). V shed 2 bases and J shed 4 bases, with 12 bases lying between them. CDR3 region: CASSLRREGYEQYF. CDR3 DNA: TGTGCCAGCAGCTTAAGGAGGGAAGGGTACGAGCAGTACTTC.

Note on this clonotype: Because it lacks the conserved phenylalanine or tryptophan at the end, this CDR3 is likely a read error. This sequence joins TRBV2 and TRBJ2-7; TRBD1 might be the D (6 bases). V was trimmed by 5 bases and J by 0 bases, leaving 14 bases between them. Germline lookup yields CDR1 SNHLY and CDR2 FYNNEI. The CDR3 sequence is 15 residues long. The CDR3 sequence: CASSLRPDSSYEQYL. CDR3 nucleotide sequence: TGTGCCAGCAGTTTACGACCGGACAGCTCCTACGAGCAGTACCTC.

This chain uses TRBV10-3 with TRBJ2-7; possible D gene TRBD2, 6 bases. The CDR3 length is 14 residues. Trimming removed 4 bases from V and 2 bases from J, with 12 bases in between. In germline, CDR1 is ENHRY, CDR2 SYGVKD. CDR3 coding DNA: TGTGCCATCAGTGGGGGGGAAAGGGCCTACGAGCAGTACTTC. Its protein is CAISGGERAYEQYF.

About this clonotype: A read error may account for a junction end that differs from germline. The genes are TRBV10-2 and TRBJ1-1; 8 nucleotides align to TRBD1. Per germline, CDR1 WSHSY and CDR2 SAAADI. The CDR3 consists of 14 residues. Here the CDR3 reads CASSMTGENTEAFF. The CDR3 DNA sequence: TGTGCCAGCAGTATGACAGGGGAGAACACTGAAGCTTTCTTT.